This TCR beta chain was recovered during a study of cytomegalovirus exposure and HLA in healthy donors. This clone has only one observation. PCR was performed using 60 Vbeta and 13 Jbeta primers. Sequencing used immunoSEQ multiplex PCR; TCRdb keeps in-frame clones, though not all of them. This sample has roughly 110,000 clones, with around 70% found just once. The J segment lost 1 base and the V segment lost 3 bases, leaving 10 bases of the junction unmatched. Germline-derived CDR1 and CDR2 are LNHDA and SQIVND (reference sequence). The CDR3 has 17 residues. This clonotype was sampled from a boy between 10 and 17 years old in good health and CMV-seronegative. V usage is TRBV19 and J usage is TRBJ1-1; 8 bases match TRBD1. Specimen: PBMCs. The CDR3 sequence is CASSIRGQGRGNTEAFF. The CDR3 nucleotides are TGTGCCAGTAGTATCAGGGGGCAAGGGCGGGGGAACACTGAAGCTTTCTTT.